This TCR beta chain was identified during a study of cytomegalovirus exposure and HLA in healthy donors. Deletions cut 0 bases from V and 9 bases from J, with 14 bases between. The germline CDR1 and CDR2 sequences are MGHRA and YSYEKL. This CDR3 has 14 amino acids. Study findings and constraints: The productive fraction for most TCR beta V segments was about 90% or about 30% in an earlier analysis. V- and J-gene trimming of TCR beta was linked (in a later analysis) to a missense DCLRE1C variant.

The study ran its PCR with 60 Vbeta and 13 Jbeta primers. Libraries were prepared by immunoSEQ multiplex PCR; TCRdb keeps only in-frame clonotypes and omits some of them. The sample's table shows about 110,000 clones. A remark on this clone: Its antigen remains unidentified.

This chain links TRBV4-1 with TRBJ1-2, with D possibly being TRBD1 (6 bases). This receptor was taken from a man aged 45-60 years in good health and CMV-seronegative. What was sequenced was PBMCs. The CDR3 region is CASSQEQQGRSYTF. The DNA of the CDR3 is TGCGCCAGCAGCCAAGAACAACAGGGCCGGAGCTACACCTTC.